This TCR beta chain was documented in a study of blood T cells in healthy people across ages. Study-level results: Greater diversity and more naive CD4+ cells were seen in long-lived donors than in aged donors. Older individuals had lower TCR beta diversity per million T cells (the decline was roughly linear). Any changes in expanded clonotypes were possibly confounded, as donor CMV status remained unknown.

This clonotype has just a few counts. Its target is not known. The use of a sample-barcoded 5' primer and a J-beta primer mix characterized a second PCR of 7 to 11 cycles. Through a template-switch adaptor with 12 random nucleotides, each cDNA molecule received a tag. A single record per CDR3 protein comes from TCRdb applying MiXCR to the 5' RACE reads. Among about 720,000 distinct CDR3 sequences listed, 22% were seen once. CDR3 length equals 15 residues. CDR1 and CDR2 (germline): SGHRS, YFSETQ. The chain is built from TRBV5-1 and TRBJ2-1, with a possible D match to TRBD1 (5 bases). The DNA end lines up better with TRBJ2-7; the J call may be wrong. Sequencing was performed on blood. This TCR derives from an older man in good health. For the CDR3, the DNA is TGCGCCAGCAGCTTGTTACAGGTCACCCCCTACGAGCAGTACTTC. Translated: CASSLLQVTPYEQYF.